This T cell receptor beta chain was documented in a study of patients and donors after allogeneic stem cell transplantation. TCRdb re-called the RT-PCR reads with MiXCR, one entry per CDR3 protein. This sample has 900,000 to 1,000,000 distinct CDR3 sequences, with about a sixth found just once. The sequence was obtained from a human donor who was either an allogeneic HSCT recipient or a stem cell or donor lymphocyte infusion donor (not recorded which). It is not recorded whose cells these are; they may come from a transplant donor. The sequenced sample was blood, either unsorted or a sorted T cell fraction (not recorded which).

The CDR3 coding sequence is TGCGCCAGCAGCTCCCGAGACTACTCGGAGACCCAGTACTTC. Residues: CASSSRDYSETQYF. The chain links TRBV5-1 to TRBJ2-5, with D maybe TRBD2 (5 bases). Germline lookup yields CDR1 SGHRS and CDR2 YFSETQ. This CDR3 is built from 14 residues. Trimming took off 3 bases at V and 5 bases at J, with 14 bases between the two ends.